The T cell receptor (beta chain) under discussion was sequenced for a study of identical twins. Study outcomes and limitations: Monozygotic twin pairs showed more out-of-frame TCR alpha sharing than models estimated.

A few counts support this clonotype. Its antigen remains unidentified. MiXCR, applied by TCRdb to the 5' RACE reads, yields one record per CDR3 protein. The sample shows about 700,000 distinct CDR3 sequences, less than 7% of them seen only once. The sequence derives from a man aged 18 to 29 in good health. The material sequenced was naive T cells sorted from blood.

In nucleotides, the CDR3 is TGTGCCAGCTCACCACGGGGGGTGCCCTACGAGCAGTACTTC. Residues: CASSPRGVPYEQYF. The J gene is TRBJ2-7, the V gene TRBV18, with D maybe TRBD2 (6 bases). This CDR3 is 14 amino acids long. V was cut by 1 base and J by 2 bases, with 9 bases left in between. From germline, CDR1 is KGHSH and CDR2 LQKENI.